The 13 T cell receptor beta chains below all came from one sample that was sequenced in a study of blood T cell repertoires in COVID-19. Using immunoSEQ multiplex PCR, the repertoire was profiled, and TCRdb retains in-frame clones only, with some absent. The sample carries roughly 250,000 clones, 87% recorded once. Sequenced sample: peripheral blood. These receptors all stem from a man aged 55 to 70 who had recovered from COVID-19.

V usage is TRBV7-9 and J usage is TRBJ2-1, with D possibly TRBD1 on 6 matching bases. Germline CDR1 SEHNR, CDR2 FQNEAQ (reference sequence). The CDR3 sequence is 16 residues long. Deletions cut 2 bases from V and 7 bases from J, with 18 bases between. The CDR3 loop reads CASSLYTNRDNNEQFF. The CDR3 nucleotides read TGTGCCAGCAGCTTATACACTAACAGGGATAATAATGAGCAGTTCTTC.

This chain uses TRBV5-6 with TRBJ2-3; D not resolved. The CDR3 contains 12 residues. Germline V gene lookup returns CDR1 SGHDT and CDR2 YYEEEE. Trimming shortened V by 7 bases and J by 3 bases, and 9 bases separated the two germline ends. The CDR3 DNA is TGTGCCAGCGGGCAAAAGACAGATACGCAGTATTTT. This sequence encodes CASGQKTDTQYF.

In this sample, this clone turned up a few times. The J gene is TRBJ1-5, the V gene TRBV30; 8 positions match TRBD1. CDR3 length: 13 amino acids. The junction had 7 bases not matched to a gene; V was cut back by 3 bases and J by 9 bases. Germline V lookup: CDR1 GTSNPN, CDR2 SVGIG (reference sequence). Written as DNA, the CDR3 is TGTGCCTGGAGCGGGACAGGCCAGAGGCCCCAGCATTTT. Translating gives CAWSGTGQRPQHF.

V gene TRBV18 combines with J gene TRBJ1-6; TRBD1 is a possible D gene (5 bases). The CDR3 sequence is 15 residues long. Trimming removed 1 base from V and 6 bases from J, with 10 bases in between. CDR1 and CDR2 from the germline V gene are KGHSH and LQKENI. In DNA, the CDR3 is TGTGCCAGCTCACCACGGGACGGGGGTAATTCACCCCTCCACTTT. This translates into CASSPRDGGNSPLHF.

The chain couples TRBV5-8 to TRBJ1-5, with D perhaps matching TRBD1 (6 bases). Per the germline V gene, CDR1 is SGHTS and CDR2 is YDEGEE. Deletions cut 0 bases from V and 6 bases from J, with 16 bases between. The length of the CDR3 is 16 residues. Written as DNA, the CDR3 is TGTGCCAGCAGCTTGGAAACAGGGAGCCGGGGTCAGCCCCAGCATTTT. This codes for CASSLETGSRGQPQHF.

The CDR3 sequence: CASSLRVAGGFTGELFF. The CDR3, as DNA: TGTGCCAGCAGCCTTCGCGTGGCGGGGGGGTTCACCGGGGAGCTGTTTTTT. This rearrangement joins TRBV3-1 (or the pseudogene TRBV3-2) to TRBJ2-2; 9 bases map to TRBD2. Germline CDR1 and CDR2: LGHDT and YNNKEL (reference sequence). The junction had 10 bases not matched to a gene; V was cut back by 4 bases and J by 4 bases. The CDR3 runs 17 residues.

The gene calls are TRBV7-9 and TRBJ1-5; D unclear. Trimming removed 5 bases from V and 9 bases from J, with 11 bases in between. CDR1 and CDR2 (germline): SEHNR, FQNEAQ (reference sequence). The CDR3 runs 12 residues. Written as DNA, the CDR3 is TGTGCCAGCAGCGATAGCCGGGGGCCCCAGCATTTT. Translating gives CASSDSRGPQHF.

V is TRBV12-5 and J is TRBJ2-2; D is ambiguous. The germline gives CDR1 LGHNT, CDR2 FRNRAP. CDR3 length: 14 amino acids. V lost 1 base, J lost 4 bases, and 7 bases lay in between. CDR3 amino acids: CASGLDSSTGELFF. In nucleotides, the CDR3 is TGTGCTAGTGGTTTGGACAGCAGCACCGGGGAGCTGTTTTTT.

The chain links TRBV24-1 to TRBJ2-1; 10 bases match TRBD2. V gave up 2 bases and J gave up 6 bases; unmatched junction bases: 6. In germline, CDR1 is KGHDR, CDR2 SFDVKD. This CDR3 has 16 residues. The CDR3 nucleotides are TGTGCCACCAGTGATTCTCGGGCTAGCGGGGGCAATGAGCAGTTCTTC. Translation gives CATSDSRASGGNEQFF.

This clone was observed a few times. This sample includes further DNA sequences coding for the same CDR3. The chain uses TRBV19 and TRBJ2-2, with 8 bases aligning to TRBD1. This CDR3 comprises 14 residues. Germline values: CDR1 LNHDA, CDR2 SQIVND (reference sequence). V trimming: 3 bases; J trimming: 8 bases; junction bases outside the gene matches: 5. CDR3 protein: CASSMGTGTGELFF. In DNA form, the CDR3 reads TGTGCCAGTAGTATGGGGACAGGCACGGGGGAGCTGTTTTTT.

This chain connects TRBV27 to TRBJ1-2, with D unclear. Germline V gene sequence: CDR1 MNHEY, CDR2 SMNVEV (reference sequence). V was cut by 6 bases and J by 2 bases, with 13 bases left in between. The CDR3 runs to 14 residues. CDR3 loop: CASSSLTSNYGYTF. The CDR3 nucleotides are TGTGCCAGCAGCTCCCTCACGAGCAACTATGGCTACACCTTC.

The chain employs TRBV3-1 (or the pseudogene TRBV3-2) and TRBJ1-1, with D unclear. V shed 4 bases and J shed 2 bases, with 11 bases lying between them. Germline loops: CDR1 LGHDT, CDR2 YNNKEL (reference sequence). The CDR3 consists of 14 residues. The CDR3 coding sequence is TGTGCCAGCAGCCCGCAGAGACTTAACACTGAAGCTTTCTTT. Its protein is CASSPQRLNTEAFF.

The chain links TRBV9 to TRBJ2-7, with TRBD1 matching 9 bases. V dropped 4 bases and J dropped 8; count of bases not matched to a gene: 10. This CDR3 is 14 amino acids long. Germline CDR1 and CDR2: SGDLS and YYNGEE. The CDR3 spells CASSSPGQGIQQYF. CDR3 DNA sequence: TGTGCCAGCAGCTCCCCGGGACAGGGCATCCAGCAGTACTTC.